A selection of T cell receptor beta chains follows, all from one sample in a study of T cells after yellow fever vaccination. TCRdb re-analysed the 5' RACE reads in MiXCR, keeping a single row per CDR3 protein. This sample carries some 250,000 distinct CDR3 sequences, 6.9% of them seen once, and the ten largest clones take more than 0.8%. Material: CD4+ T cells sorted from PBMCs, obtained 15 days after the yellow fever booster vaccination. The receptor set was obtained from a man aged 30-40 years who received the YFV17D yellow fever vaccine. Both conserved end residues are part of each CDR3. The D gene is left open where the match is weak. Only part of the rows carry a size: once, few, many, or a class if the clone is expanded.

J gene | CDR3 length | D gene | clone size | V gene | CDR3 DNA | CDR3 protein
TRBJ2-7 | 11 | NA | many | TRBV28 | TGTGCCAGCAGTTCCACGCGGGTAAGGTACTTC | CASSSTRVRYF
TRBJ2-7 | 17 | TRBD2 | NA | TRBV3-1 | TGTGCCAGCAGCCGGGCAATTCCGGGACTAGCGAACTACGAGCAGTACTTC | CASSRAIPGLANYEQYF
TRBJ2-5 | 14 | NA | many | TRBV7-2 | TGTGCCAGCAGCTTAGGACTCTCGTATGAGACCCAGTACTTC | CASSLGLSYETQYF
TRBJ2-7 | 15 | TRBD1 | few | TRBV11-2 | TGTGCCAGCAGCTTAGATTGGACAGGGAGTGACGAGCAGTACTTC | CASSLDWTGSDEQYF
TRBJ2-5 | 13 | NA | NA | TRBV6-1 | TGTGCCAGCGGGTCGGGGGTTCAAGAGACCCAGTACTTC | CASGSGVQETQYF
TRBJ1-2 | 16 | NA | few | TRBV7-2 | TGTGCCAGCAGCTTAGGAGGGCAGGGAGGAAGGAAAGGCTACACCTTC | CASSLGGQGGRKGYTF
TRBJ2-7 | 15 | NA | NA | TRBV20-1 | TGCAGTGCTAGAGATAGTGGGGCCCACCCCTGCGAGCAGTACTTC | CSARDSGAHPCEQYF
TRBJ2-1 | 14 | TRBD2 | many | TRBV5-8 | TGTGCCAGCAGCTTCGGGAGGGCCGGCAATGAGCAGTTCTTC | CASSFGRAGNEQFF
TRBJ1-2 | 15 | NA | NA | TRBV9 | TGTGCCAGCAGCGTAGGGACGGGTCAAAGCTATGGCTACACCTTC | CASSVGTGQSYGYTF
TRBJ2-3 | 15 | TRBD2 | few | TRBV20-1 | TGCAGTGCGGGGCCTTCGGCGGGAGTCACAGATACGCAGTATTTT | CSAGPSAGVTDTQYF
TRBJ1-5 | 16 | TRBD1 | NA | TRBV15 | TGTGCCACCAGCAGTTTCCGGGACAGGGGCAATCAGCCCCAGCATTTT | CATSSFRDRGNQPQHF
TRBJ2-7 | 14 | TRBD1 | NA | TRBV7-2 | TGTGCCAGCAGCTCCCGTGACAGGGACTACGAGCAGTACTTC | CASSSRDRDYEQYF
TRBJ1-2 | 15 | TRBD1 | NA | TRBV20-1 | TGCAGTGCTGCCCCGGGACAGGGGGCGAGTTATGGCTACACCTTC | CSAAPGQGASYGYTF
TRBJ2-3 | 16 | NA | few | TRBV7-9 | TGTGCCAGCAGAACGCTCCGGACAGATAGCACAGATACGCAGTATTTT | CASRTLRTDSTDTQYF
TRBJ2-7 | 14 | NA | NA | TRBV5-4 | TGTGCCAGCAGCTTGGGGAATCTGATCGACGAGCAGTACTTC | CASSLGNLIDEQYF
TRBJ2-5 | 11 | NA | many | TRBV29-1 | TGCAGCTACTCGGATCAAGAGACCCAGTACTTC | CSYSDQETQYF
TRBJ2-6 | 19 | NA | NA | TRBV3-1 | TGTGCCCTCTGTTCTCCGTGGGGGAGAGGGAACTCTGGGGCCAACGTCCTGACTTTC | CALCSPWGRGNSGANVLTF
TRBJ2-1 | 12 | NA | NA | TRBV20-1 | TGCAGTGCACGGGCCCTAGCCAGTGAGCAGTTCTTC | CSARALASEQFF
TRBJ2-1 | 15 | TRBD1 | NA | TRBV5-6 | TGTGCCAGCAGCTTGGTGCCAGGGGGCCACAATGAGCAGTTCTTC | CASSLVPGGHNEQFF
TRBJ2-6 | 13 | NA | NA | TRBV7-2 | TGTGCCAGCAGCTTAGGGACTTTTAACGTCCTGACTTTC | CASSLGTFNVLTF
TRBJ2-7 | 15 | NA | NA | TRBV7-6 | TGTGCCAGCAGCTCGCTAGATGTCGCCTCGGACGAGCAGTACTTC | CASSSLDVASDEQYF
TRBJ2-3 | 18 | NA | NA | TRBV11-1 | TGTGCCAGCAGCTCGCCTACCGTAGGTGGGAGGTTCACAGATACGCAGTATTTT | CASSSPTVGGRFTDTQYF
TRBJ2-3 | 15 | NA | NA | TRBV27 | TGTGCCAGCAGTTTAGGCCGGGACCACACAGATACGCAGTATTTT | CASSLGRDHTDTQYF